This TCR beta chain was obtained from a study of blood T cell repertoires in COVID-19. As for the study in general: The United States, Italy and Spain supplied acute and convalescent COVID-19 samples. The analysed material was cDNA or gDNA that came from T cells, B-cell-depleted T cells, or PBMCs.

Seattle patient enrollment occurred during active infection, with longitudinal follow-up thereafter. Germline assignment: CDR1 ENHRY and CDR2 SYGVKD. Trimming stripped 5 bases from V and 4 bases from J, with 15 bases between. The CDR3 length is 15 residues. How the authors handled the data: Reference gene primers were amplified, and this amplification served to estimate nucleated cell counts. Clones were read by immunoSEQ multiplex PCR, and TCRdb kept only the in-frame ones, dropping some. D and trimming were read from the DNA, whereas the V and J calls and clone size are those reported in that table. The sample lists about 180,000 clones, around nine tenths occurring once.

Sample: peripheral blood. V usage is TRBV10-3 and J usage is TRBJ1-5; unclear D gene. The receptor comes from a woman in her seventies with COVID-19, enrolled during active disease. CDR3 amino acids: CAISTGRGLNQPQHF. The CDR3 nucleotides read TGTGCCATCAGTACCGGAAGAGGGTTAAATCAGCCCCAGCATTTT.